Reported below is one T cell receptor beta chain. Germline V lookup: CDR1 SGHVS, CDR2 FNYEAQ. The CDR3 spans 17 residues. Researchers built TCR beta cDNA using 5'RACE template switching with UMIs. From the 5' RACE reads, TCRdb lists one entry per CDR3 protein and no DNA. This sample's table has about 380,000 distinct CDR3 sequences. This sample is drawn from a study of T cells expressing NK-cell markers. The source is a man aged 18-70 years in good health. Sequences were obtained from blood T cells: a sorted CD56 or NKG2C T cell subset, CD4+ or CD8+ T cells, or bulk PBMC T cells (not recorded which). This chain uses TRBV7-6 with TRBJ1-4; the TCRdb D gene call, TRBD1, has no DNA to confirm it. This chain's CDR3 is CASSQYPPPGLGEKLFF.